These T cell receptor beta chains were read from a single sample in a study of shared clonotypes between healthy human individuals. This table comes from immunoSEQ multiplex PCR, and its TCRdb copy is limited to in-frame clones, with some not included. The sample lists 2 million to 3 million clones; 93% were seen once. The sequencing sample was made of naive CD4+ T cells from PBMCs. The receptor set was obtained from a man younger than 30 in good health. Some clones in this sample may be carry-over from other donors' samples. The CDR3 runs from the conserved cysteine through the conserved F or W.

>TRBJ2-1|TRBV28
CASSLPSGRKRNEQFF
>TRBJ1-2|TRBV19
CASNPGTQANYGYTF
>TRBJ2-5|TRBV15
CATSTPHGGETQYF
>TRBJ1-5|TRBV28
CASSSGQGARGNQPQHF
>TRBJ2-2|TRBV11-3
CASSLVAAGTGELFF
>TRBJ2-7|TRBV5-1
CASSTPLAEAYEQYF
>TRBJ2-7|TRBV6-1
CASRMDEGTYEQYF
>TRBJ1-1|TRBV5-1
CASSSTGTGRTEAFF
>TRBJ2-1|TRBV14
CASSVASGIYNEQFF
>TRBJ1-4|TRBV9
CASSVRGVNEKLFF
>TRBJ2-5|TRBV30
CAWSVGVSTGETQYF
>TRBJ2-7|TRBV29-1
CSVANTRTRSYEQYF
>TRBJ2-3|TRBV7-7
CASSLDYTDTQYF
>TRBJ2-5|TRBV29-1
CSVDGGRQETQYF
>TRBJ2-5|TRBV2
CASSGAAKETQYF
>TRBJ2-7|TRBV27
CASSPTITYEQYF
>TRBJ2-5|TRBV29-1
CSGTDAQETQYF
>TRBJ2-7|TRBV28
CASSGPPRTSANSYEQYF
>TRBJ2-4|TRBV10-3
CAISDGLVAKNIQYF
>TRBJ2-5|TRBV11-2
CASSNFRETQYF
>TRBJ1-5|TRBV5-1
CASSLVGGDQPQHF
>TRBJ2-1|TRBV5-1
CASSLEGIGQFF
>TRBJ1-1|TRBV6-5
CASSYSRGRAKAFF
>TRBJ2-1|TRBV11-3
CASSPGQGDGEQFF
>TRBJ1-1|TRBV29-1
CSVSGGGDTEAFF
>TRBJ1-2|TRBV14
CASSQAGFNGYTF
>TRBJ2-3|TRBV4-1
CASSQQRATDTQYF
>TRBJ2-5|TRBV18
CASSPWTGDGETQYF
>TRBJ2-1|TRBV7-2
CASTSDRGTYNEQFF
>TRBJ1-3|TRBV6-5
CATSVGGPGNTIYF
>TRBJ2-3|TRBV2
CASSGEITDTQYF
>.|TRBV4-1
CASSQATGTGYYEQYF
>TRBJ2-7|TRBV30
CAWTTGSYEQYF